This T cell receptor (beta chain) stems from a study of siplizumab effects on memory and regulatory T cells. The CDR3 consists of 10 residues. Between the trimmed V and J ends, which lost 8 bases and 15 bases, there was a span of 14 bases. The germline V gene has CDR1 SNHLY and CDR2 FYNNEI. About this clone itself: As yet, its antigen is unknown.

Study findings and constraints: With siplizumab, Treg-derived clones averaged about 70% of mappable alloreactive CD4+ clones, versus around 25% in controls. Naive T cell populations appeared to exhibit greater diversity than memory cells and appeared to be major alloresponse contributors.

Produced via immunoSEQ multiplex PCR; TCRdb's table is partial and in-frame only. This table holds 120,000 or so clones, roughly 92% found once. This sequence joins TRBV2 and TRBJ2-1, with D perhaps matching TRBD1 or TRBD2 (5 bases each). The TCR comes from a human donor in good health. The specimen was CD4+ T cells sorted from blood. CDR3 sequence reads: CASRDPRLFF. CDR3 bases: TGTGCCAGCCGGGACCCCAGACTGTTCTTC.